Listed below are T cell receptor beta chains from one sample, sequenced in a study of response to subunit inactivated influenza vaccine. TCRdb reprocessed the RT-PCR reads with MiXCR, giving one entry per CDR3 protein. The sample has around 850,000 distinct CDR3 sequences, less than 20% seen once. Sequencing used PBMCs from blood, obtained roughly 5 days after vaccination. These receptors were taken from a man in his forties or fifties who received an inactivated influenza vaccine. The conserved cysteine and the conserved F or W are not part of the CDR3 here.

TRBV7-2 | ASSLGPGQVYEQY
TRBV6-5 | ASSYSGSEAF
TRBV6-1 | ASSVGGTGASYEQY
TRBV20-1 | SARPRGGVNYGYT
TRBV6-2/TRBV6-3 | ASSPTSFEQY
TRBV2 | ASSEGRANEKLF
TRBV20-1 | SAKGFGQGLVQPQH
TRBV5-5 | ASSLFQGYEQY
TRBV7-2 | ASSLGAQGKTQY
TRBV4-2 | ASSQEWAGLGETQY
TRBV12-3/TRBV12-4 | ASSFNGFYGYT
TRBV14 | ASSQDGVVYEQY
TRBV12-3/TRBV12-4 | ASSGTGSKNIQY
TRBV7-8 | ASNQQSNQPQH
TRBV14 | ASSHTWDGTYEQY
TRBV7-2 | ASSFGLAGGDTQY
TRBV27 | ASTPGLHAPADTQY
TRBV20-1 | SARAGGGTGELF
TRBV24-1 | ATRGGRWNTGELF
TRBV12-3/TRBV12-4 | ASSTNGQSNQPQH
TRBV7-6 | ASSLGGSSHNEQF
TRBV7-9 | ASTPDAGMGRETQY